This T cell receptor (beta chain) was documented in a study of blood T cell repertoires in COVID-19. Study as a whole: Samples came from the United States, Italy and Spain, spanning acute and convalescent COVID-19.

In the authors' workflow: Quantification of nucleated cells was approximated via reference gene primer amplification. Repertoires were generated with immunoSEQ multiplex PCR, while TCRdb's copy carries only in-frame clones and drops some. The V and J calls and the clone size are those of that table, but D and trimming were determined from the DNA. The repertoire includes some 250,000 clones, roughly 84% of them detected once, and approximately 3.1% sits in the top ten. The CDR3 has 14 amino acids. V dropped 0 bases and J dropped 2 bases, with 8 bases sitting between them. Germline V gene sequence: CDR1 SGHRS, CDR2 YFSETQ.

This sequence joins TRBV5-1 and TRBJ2-5, with D possibly being TRBD1 (5 bases). The clonotype was recovered from a woman between 18 and 30 years old with acute or convalescent COVID-19. Material: peripheral blood. CDR3 sequence reads: CASSLGGRQETQYF. The CDR3 coding sequence is TGCGCCAGCAGCTTGGGGGGCCGTCAAGAGACCCAGTACTTC.